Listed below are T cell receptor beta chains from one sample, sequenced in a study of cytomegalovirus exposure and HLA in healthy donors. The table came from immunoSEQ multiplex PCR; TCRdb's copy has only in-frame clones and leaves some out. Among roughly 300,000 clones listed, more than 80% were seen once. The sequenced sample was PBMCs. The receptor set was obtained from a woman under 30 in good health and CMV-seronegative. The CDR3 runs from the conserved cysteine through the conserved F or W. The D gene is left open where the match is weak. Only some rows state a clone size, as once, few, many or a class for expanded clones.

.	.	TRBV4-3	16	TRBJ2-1	CASSQGLAESYNEQFF	TGCGCCAGCAGCCAAGGGCTAGCAGAATCCTACAATGAGCAGTTCTTC
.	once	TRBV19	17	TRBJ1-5	CASSGKPRLENNQPQHF	TGTGCCAGTAGTGGAAAACCGAGACTTGAAAACAATCAGCCCCAGCATTTT
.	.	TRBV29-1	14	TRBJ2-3	CSVDGAGSTDTQYF	TGCAGCGTTGATGGGGCAGGGAGCACAGATACGCAGTATTTT
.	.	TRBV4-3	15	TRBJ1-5	CASSQDRASNQPQHF	TGCGCCAGCAGCCAAGACAGGGCGAGCAATCAGCCCCAGCATTTT
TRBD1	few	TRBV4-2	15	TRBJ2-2	CASSLQQGDTGELFF	TGTGCCAGCAGCCTTCAACAGGGGGACACCGGGGAGCTGTTTTTT
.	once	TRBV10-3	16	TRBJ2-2	CAISGWREGNTGELFF	TGTGCCATCAGTGGTTGGCGGGAAGGGAACACCGGGGAGCTGTTTTTT
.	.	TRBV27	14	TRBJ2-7	CASSPSGGPGEQYF	TGTGCCAGCAGCCCAAGTGGGGGCCCGGGCGAGCAGTACTTC
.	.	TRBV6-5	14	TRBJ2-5	CASSYLGGRETQYF	TGTGCCAGCAGTTACCTGGGGGGAAGGGAGACCCAGTACTTC
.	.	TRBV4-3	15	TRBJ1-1	CASSPAVRTGTEAFF	TGCGCCAGCAGCCCCGCGGTCAGAACGGGCACTGAAGCTTTCTTT
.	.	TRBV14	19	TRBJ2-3	CASSPNRSDYRHSTDTQYF	TGTGCCAGCAGCCCTAATCGTTCCGACTACCGCCATAGCACAGATACGCAGTATTTT
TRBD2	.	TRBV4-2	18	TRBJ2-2	CASSLLGLAGIGPGELFF	TGTGCCAGCAGCCTACTGGGACTAGCGGGAATCGGTCCCGGGGAGCTGTTTTTT
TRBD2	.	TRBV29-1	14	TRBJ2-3	CSGGTSGNTDTQYF	TGCAGCGGTGGGACTAGCGGAAACACAGATACGCAGTATTTT
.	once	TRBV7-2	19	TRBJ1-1	CASSLVPVNLPGSFTEAFF	TGTGCCAGCAGCTTAGTTCCCGTCAATCTTCCGGGATCGTTCACTGAAGCTTTCTTT
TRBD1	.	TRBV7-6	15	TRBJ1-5	CASSSGQGAGQPQHF	TGTGCCAGCAGCTCGGGACAGGGGGCAGGACAGCCCCAGCATTTT
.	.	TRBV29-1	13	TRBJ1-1	CSVEEGPDTEAFF	TGCAGCGTTGAAGAGGGGCCGGACACTGAAGCTTTCTTT
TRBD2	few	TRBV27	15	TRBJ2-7	CASKRGLAGDWEQYF	TGTGCCAGCAAGAGAGGGCTAGCGGGGGATTGGGAGCAGTACTTC
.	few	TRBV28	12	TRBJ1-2	CASRKRGHGYTF	TGTGCCAGCAGAAAGCGGGGACATGGCTACACCTTC
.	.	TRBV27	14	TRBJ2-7	CASSPKRATYEQYF	TGTGCCAGCAGCCCCAAGCGGGCGACCTACGAGCAGTACTTC
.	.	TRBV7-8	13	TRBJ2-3	CASSSPSVDTQYF	TGTGCCAGCAGCTCCCCCTCTGTGGATACGCAGTATTTT
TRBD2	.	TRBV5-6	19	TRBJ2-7	CASSFYLPAGGPGSYEQYF	TGTGCCAGCAGCTTCTATCTTCCAGCGGGAGGGCCGGGCTCCTACGAGCAGTACTTC
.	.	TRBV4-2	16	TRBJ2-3	CASSQYGRATTDTQYF	TGTGCCAGCAGCCAATACGGCAGGGCAACCACAGATACGCAGTATTTT
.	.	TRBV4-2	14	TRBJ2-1	CASSQRQGFDEQFF	TGTGCCAGCAGCCAAAGACAAGGTTTCGATGAGCAGTTCTTC
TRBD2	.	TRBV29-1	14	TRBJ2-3	CSVVASGNTDTQYF	TGCAGCGTTGTGGCTAGCGGGAACACAGATACGCAGTATTTT
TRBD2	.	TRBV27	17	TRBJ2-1	CASSFPGVAGGGNEQFF	TGTGCCAGCAGTTTCCCGGGAGTAGCGGGAGGTGGGAATGAGCAGTTCTTC
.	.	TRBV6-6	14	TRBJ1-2	CASSYRPGRDGYTF	TGTGCCAGCAGTTACCGCCCGGGTCGGGATGGCTACACCTTC
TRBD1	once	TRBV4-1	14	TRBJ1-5	CASSPTGGNQPQHF	TGCGCCAGCAGCCCCACAGGGGGCAATCAGCCCCAGCATTTT
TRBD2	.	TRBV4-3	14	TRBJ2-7	CASSPSGRAYEQYF	TGCGCCAGCAGCCCTAGCGGGAGGGCCTACGAGCAGTACTTC
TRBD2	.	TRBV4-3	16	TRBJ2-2	CASSQSGSVGTGELFF	TGCGCCAGCAGCCAAAGCGGGAGCGTAGGCACCGGGGAGCTGTTTTTT
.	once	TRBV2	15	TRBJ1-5	CASSQGLRGNQPQHF	TGTGCCAGCAGTCAGGGACTAAGAGGCAATCAGCCCCAGCATTTT
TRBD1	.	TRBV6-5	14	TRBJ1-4	CASSPTGIPEKLFF	TGTGCCAGCAGCCCGACAGGGATTCCGGAAAAACTGTTTTTT
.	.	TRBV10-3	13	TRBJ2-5	CAISEGTTGTQYF	TGTGCCATCAGTGAAGGAACCACAGGGACCCAGTACTTC
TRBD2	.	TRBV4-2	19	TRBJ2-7	CASSQDWLAGPTKSYEQYF	TGTGCCAGCAGCCAAGACTGGCTAGCGGGTCCCACGAAGTCCTACGAGCAGTACTTC
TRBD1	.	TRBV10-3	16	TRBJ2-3	CAISEPPRGPRDTQYF	TGTGCCATCAGTGAGCCCCCCAGGGGGCCAAGAGATACGCAGTATTTT
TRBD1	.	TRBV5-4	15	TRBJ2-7	CASSLEPQGPYEQYF	TGTGCCAGCAGCTTGGAACCACAGGGGCCCTACGAGCAGTACTTC
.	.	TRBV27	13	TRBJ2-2	CASSFRRTGELFF	TGTGCCAGCAGTTTTAGGAGGACGGGGGAGCTGTTTTTT
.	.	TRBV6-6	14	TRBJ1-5	CASQTGDGGTPQHF	TGTGCCAGCCAAACGGGGGACGGCGGAACTCCCCAGCATTTT
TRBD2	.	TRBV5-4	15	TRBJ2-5	CASSPALAGSETQYF	TGTGCCAGCAGCCCGGCACTAGCGGGTTCAGAGACCCAGTACTTC
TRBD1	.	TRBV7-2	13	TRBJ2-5	CASSWTGRETQYF	TGTGCCAGCAGCTGGACAGGGCGAGAGACCCAGTACTTC
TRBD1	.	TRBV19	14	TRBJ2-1	CASMGGQGGREQFF	TGTGCCAGTATGGGTGGACAGGGGGGTCGGGAGCAGTTCTTC
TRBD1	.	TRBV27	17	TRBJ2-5	CASSRTRTGAFQETQYF	TGTGCCAGCAGTCGAACTCGGACAGGGGCCTTCCAAGAGACCCAGTACTTC
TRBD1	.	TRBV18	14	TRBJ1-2	CASSPGQGRGGYTF	TGTGCCAGCTCACCCGGACAGGGTCGAGGTGGCTACACCTTC
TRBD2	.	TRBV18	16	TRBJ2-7	CASSPNAGGNTYEQYF	TGTGCCAGCTCACCAAATGCGGGAGGTAACACCTACGAGCAGTACTTC
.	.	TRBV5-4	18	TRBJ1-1	CASSLSWGGSTPNTEAFF	TGTGCCAGCAGCTTGAGTTGGGGCGGGAGCACACCGAACACTGAAGCTTTCTTT
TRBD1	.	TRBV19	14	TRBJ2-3	CARRQGTGTDTQYF	TGTGCCAGACGACAGGGGACCGGGACAGATACGCAGTATTTT
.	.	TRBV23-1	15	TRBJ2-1	CASMLKQGSPNEQFF	TGCGCCAGCATGTTGAAACAGGGCTCGCCCAATGAGCAGTTCTTC
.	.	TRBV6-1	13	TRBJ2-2	CASVQGATGELFF	TGTGCCAGCGTTCAGGGCGCCACCGGGGAGCTGTTTTTT
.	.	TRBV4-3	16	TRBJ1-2	CASSQDRGSGRYGYTF	TGCGCCAGCAGCCAAGATAGGGGCTCCGGGAGATATGGCTACACCTTC
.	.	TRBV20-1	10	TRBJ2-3	CSARTDTQYF	TGCAGTGCCCGGACAGATACGCAGTATTTT
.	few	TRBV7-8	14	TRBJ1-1	CASSLVTGNTEAFF	TGTGCCAGCAGCTTAGTGACAGGGAACACTGAAGCTTTCTTT
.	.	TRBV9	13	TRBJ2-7	CASSPAGWGEQYF	TGTGCCAGCAGCCCCGCGGGGTGGGGGGAGCAGTACTTC
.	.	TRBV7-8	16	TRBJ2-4	CASSLVEERAKNIQYF	TGTGCCAGCAGCTTAGTAGAGGAGCGGGCCAAAAACATTCAGTACTTC
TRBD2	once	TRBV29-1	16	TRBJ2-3	CSVEGWTSRRTDTQYF	TGCAGCGTTGAAGGCTGGACTAGCAGACGCACAGATACGCAGTATTTT